The clone carrying this T cell receptor beta chain was found many times. CDR3 length: 15 residues. Germline values: CDR1 SGHTA, CDR2 FQGNSA. V lost 1 base and J 2 bases, leaving 11 bases between the germline ends. The data derive from a study of T cells in Graves' hyperthyroidism and ophthalmopathy. Researchers amplified the TCR beta CDR3 regions from RNA transcripts. TCR CDR3 underwent first-round RT-PCR with the HTBI primer set. One entry per CDR3 protein, called by TCRdb with MiXCR from the multiplex PCR reads. Of some 570,000 distinct CDR3 sequences detected, about a sixth appear once; the ten largest clones hold about 16%.

The sequence was obtained from a woman between 18 and 30 years old with Graves' ophthalmopathy. Sequenced input: blood. V is TRBV7-2 and J is TRBJ2-5; D gene unclear. This CDR3 reads CASSLVLGGQETQYF. The DNA of the CDR3 is TGTGCCAGCAGCTTAGTGCTCGGCGGACAAGAGACCCAGTACTTC.